Here is one T cell receptor (beta chain) with its context. These data belong to a study of molecular identifiers for immune sequencing clone quantification. The wider study: Replicates split RNA from about 20,000 or 100,000 naive CD8 cells five ways, and the researchers sequenced four portions.

TCR libraries were built in bulk with a published protocol and specific TCR primers. TCRdb redid the calling of the PCR reads with MiXCR, one entry per CDR3 protein. The table records about 65,000 distinct CDR3 sequences, around 17% of them present only once. The naive CD8 libraries originated from between roughly 18,000 and 1,000,000 sorted cells and drew on 10%, 30% or 50% RNA. Sorting isolated naive CD8 T cells as CD8+CD4-CCR7+CD45RA+ events. This TCR came from a human donor in good health. Some libraries in this study had Jurkat cell RNA spiked in. The sample consisted of naive CD8+ T cells from blood, with Jurkat cell RNA spiked in. Described subset: FACS-sorted CD8+CD4-CCR7+CD45RA+ naive T cells.

The CDR3 here is CASSFLPNKVYEQYF. CDR3 DNA: TGTGCCAGCAGCTTCTTACCAAACAAAGTCTACGAGCAGTACTTC. This rearrangement joins TRBV5-5 to TRBJ2-7, with D hard to call. Trimming removed 2 bases from V and 3 bases from J, with 15 bases in between. Germline assignment: CDR1 SGHKS and CDR2 YYEKEE (reference sequence). The CDR3 runs to 15 residues.